These 14 T cell receptor beta chains originate from one sample sequenced in a study of cytomegalovirus exposure and HLA in healthy donors. The PCR made use of 60 Vbeta and 13 Jbeta primers. TCRdb keeps only in-frame clones here, not all; method: immunoSEQ multiplex PCR. The sample yields about 130,000 clones, roughly two thirds seen once. The sequenced material came from PBMCs. The receptors derive from a man between 25 and 39 years old in good health and CMV-seropositive.

The chain links TRBV29-1 to TRBJ1-5; TRBD1 matches at 9 bases. The CDR3 covers 13 residues. Germline V lookup: CDR1 SQVTM, CDR2 ANQGSEA. J was trimmed by 6 bases and V by 4 bases; bases with no gene match: 4. CDR3 bases: TGCAGCGTTGGACAGGGGGTGGGTCAGCCCCAGCATTTT. It codes for CSVGQGVGQPQHF.

This clone was seen a handful of times. V gene TRBV7-9 combines with J gene TRBJ2-1, with 7 bases fitting TRBD2. The CDR3 sequence is 15 residues long. Germline assignment: CDR1 SEHNR and CDR2 FQNEAQ (reference sequence). Losses at the gene ends were 3 bases for V and 6 bases for J; bases not matched to a gene: 8. DNA for the CDR3: TGTGCCAGCAGCTTGGCAGCGGGAACCCTCAATGAGCAGTTCTTC. As protein: CASSLAAGTLNEQFF. The whole variable domain, filled in from reference TRBV7-9 and TRBJ2-1, reads DTGVSQNPRHKITKRGQNVTFRCDPISEHNRLYWYRQTLGQGPEFLTYFQNEAQLEKSRLLSDRFSAERPKGSFSTLEIQRTEQGDSAMYLCASSLAAGTLNEQFFGPGTRLTVL.

Relative to its sample, this clone is medium-sized. This sequence joins TRBV7-9 and TRBJ2-7; perhaps TRBD2 as D (6 bases). The CDR3 is 13 amino acids. Germline CDR1 is SEHNR and CDR2 is FQNEAQ (reference sequence). Trimming cost V 4 bases and J 7 bases, with 14 bases left between them. The CDR3 coding sequence is TGTGCCAGCAGCTGGGGGGACGGAGTAGAGCAGTACTTC. Amino acid sequence: CASSWGDGVEQYF.

The J gene is TRBJ1-4, the V gene TRBV6-1, with D possibly matching TRBD1 (6 bases). The CDR3 consists of 14 residues. Trimming cost V 10 bases and J 0 bases, with 12 bases left between them. Germline V CDR1 and CDR2: MNHNS, SASEGT. Here the CDR3 reads CATLNRATNEKLFF. The CDR3 DNA follows: TGTGCCACCCTAAACAGGGCAACTAATGAAAAACTGTTTTTT.

The chain is built from TRBV4-1 and TRBJ2-7; maybe TRBD2 (6 bases). Germline assignment: CDR1 MGHRA and CDR2 YSYEKL. The CDR3 totals 18 residues. Between the trimmed V and J ends, which lost 4 bases and 0 bases, there was a span of 22 bases. This CDR3 is CASSPRTILGMSSYEQYF. The CDR3 nucleotides read TGCGCCAGCAGCCCACGGACTATATTGGGGATGAGCTCCTACGAGCAGTACTTC.

This sequence joins TRBV5-1 and TRBJ2-1; 7 bases fit TRBD2. Germline assignment: CDR1 SGHRS and CDR2 YFSETQ. The CDR3 runs 15 residues. J gave up 5 bases and V 1 base, and 6 bases lay outside the gene matches. In nucleotides, the CDR3 is TGCGCCAGCAGCTTGCTCTCCGCGGGGGACAATGAGCAGTTCTTC. Protein: CASSLLSAGDNEQFF. Together with reference TRBV5-1 and TRBJ2-1, the CDR3 gives the full variable domain: KAGVTQTPRYLIKTRGQQVTLSCSPISGHRSVSWYQQTPGQGLQFLFEYFSETQRNKGNFPGRFSGRQFSNSRSEMNVSTLELGDSALYLCASSLLSAGDNEQFFGPGTRLTVL.

The chain couples TRBV7-2 to TRBJ1-5, with D uncertain. Germline loops: CDR1 SGHTA, CDR2 FQGNSA. The germline V and J ends were trimmed by 1 base and 4 bases, with 14 bases remaining between them. The CDR3 sequence is 16 residues long. This CDR3 is CASSLESGLSNQPQHF. The DNA for the CDR3 is TGTGCCAGCAGCTTAGAATCAGGATTAAGTAATCAGCCCCAGCATTTT.

The V call is TRBV4-1, the J call TRBJ1-2; a possible D gene is TRBD1 (6 bases). V dropped 4 bases and J dropped 2 bases, with 11 bases sitting between them. CDR1 is MGHRA and CDR2 is YSYEKL in the germline V gene. The CDR3 consists of 14 residues. The CDR3 loop is CASSRRQENYGYTF. The CDR3 nucleotides read TGCGCCAGCAGCCGCAGACAGGAGAACTATGGCTACACCTTC.

This clone came up a few times. This sequence joins TRBV5-4 and TRBJ2-3; 13 nucleotides match TRBD2. This CDR3 contains 16 residues. Trimming cost V 3 bases and J 2 bases; bases outside gene matches: 3. Germline V lookup: CDR1 SGHNT, CDR2 YYREEE (reference sequence). This chain's CDR3 is CASSSGLAGITDTQYF. The CDR3 DNA follows: TGTGCCAGCAGCTCGGGACTAGCGGGAATCACAGATACGCAGTATTTT.

The CDR3 sequence: CASSSTGSPNSPLHF. The CDR3 bases are TGTGCCAGCAGTTCAACAGGGAGTCCGAATTCACCCCTCCACTTT. The V and J genes are TRBV11-3 and TRBJ1-6; tentative D call: TRBD1 (6 bases). CDR1 and CDR2 from the germline V gene are SGHNT and YENEEA. This CDR3 has 15 amino acids. V was shortened by 6 bases and J by 7 bases, with 16 bases between the two germline ends. Complete variable domain (other parts from reference TRBV11-3 and TRBJ1-6): EAGVVQSPRYKIIEKKQPVAFWCNPISGHNTLYWYLQNLGQGPELLIRYENEEAVDDSQLPKDRFSAERLKGVDSTLKIQPAELGDSAVYLCASSSTGSPNSPLHFGNGTRLTVT.

This clone was found once. The chain uses TRBV5-4 and TRBJ1-2; no clear D. V dropped 4 bases and J dropped 8 bases, with 15 bases sitting between them. Germline V lookup: CDR1 SGHNT, CDR2 YYREEE (reference sequence). This CDR3 is 13 amino acids long. CDR3 DNA sequence: TGTGCCAGCAGCCCTGACGGCCGAGGCGGCTACACCTTC. Protein sequence: CASSPDGRGGYTF.

This rearrangement joins TRBV5-1 to TRBJ2-5; a possible D gene is TRBD2 (6 bases). Near its end, the DNA agrees better with TRBJ2-7, so the J call may be wrong. CDR1 is SGHRS, CDR2 YFSETQ, per germline. CDR3 length: 13 residues. Here the CDR3 reads CASSETRTYEQYF. The CDR3, as DNA: TGCGCCAGCAGCGAGACTAGGACCTACGAGCAGTACTTC.

The chain joins TRBV4-3 to TRBJ2-7, with TRBD2 as a possible D gene (6 bases). Germline V gene data show CDR1 as LGHNA and CDR2 as YSLEER. Deletions cut 2 bases from V and 5 bases from J, with 13 bases between. The CDR3 contains 14 residues. The CDR3 nucleotides are TGCGCCAGCAGCCAATACCAGGGAGGCGACGAGCAGTACTTC. Translating gives CASSQYQGGDEQYF.

The chain has TRBV7-2 and TRBJ1-6; 9 nucleotides align to TRBD1. Trimming took 5 bases from V and 6 from J; bases not matched to a gene: 8. Germline V gene data show CDR1 as SGHTA and CDR2 as FQGNSA. This CDR3 contains 16 residues. In DNA, the CDR3 is TGTGCCAGCAGCCCCCGACGGACAGGGGTTAATTCACCCCTCCACTTT. This codes for CASSPRRTGVNSPLHF.